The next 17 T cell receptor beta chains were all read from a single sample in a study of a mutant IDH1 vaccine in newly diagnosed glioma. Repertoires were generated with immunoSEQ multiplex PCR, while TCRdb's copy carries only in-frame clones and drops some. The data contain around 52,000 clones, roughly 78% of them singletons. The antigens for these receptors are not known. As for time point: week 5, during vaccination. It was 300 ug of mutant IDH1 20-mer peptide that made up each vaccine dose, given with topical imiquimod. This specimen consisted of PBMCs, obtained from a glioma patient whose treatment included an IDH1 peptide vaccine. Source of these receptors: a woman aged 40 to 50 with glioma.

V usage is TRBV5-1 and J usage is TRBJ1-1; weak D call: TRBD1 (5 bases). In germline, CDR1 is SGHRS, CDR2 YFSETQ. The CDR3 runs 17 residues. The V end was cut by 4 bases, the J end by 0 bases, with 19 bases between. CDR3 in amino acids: CASSPFTGGLMNTEAFF. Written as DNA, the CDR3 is TGCGCCAGCAGCCCCTTCACAGGCGGGCTCATGAACACTGAAGCTTTCTTT.

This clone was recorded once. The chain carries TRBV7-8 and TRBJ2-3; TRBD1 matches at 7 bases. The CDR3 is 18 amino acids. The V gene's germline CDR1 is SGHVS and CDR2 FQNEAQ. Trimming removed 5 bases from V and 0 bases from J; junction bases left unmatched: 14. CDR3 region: CASSPYKGTGVSTDTQYF. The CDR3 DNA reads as TGTGCCAGCAGCCCGTATAAAGGAACAGGGGTTAGCACAGATACGCAGTATTTT.

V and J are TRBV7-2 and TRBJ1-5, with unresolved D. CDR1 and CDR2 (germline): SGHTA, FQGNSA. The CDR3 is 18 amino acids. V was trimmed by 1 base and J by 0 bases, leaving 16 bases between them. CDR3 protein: CASSLVATEQYSNQPQHF. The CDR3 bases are TGTGCCAGCAGCTTAGTGGCTACAGAACAATATAGCAATCAGCCCCAGCATTTT. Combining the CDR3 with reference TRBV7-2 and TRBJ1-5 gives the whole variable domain GAGVSQSPSNKVTEKGKDVELRCDPISGHTALYWYRQSLGQGLEFLIYFQGNSAPDKSGLPSDRFSAERTGGSVSTLTIQRTQQEDSAVYLCASSLVATEQYSNQPQHFGDGTRLSIL.

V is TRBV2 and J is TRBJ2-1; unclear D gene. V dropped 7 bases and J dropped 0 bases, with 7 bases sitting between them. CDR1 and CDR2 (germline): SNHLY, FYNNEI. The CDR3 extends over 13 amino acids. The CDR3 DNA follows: TGTGCCAGCAAGATATTCTCCTACAATGAGCAGTTCTTC. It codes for CASKIFSYNEQFF.

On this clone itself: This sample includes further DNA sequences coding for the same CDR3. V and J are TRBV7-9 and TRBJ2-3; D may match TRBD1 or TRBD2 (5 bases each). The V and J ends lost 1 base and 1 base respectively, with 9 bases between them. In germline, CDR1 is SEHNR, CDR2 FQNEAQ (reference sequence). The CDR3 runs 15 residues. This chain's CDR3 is CASSLGGGGTDTQYF. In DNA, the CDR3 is TGTGCCAGCAGCTTAGGTGGGGGAGGCACAGATACGCAGTATTTT.

CDR3 residues: CASSSRGAEGAGGYTF. The DNA for the CDR3 is TGTGCCAGCAGTAGTAGGGGGGCGGAGGGCGCGGGAGGCTACACCTTC. The gene calls are TRBV9 and TRBJ1-2; a possible D gene is TRBD1 (6 bases). The V and J ends lost 5 bases and 8 bases respectively, with 25 bases between them. Germline V CDR1 and CDR2: SGDLS, YYNGEE. This CDR3 has 16 residues.

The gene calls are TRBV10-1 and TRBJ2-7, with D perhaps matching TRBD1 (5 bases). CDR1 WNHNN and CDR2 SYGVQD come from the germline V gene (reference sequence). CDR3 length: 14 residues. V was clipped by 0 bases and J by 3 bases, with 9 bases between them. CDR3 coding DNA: TGCGCCAGCAGTGAGTCATCAGGGTTCTACGAGCAGTACTTC. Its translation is CASSESSGFYEQYF.

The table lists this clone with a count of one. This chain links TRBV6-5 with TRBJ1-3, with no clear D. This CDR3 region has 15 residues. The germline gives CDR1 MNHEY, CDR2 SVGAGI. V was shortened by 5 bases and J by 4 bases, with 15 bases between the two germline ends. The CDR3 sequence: CASSLNGPGGNTIYF. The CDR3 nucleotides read TGTGCCAGCAGTCTAAATGGCCCCGGCGGAAACACCATATATTTT.

This chain's CDR3 is CASSLGSLPYEQYF. DNA of the CDR3: TGTGCCAGCAGCTTGGGGAGCCTTCCCTACGAGCAGTACTTC. This sequence joins TRBV5-6 and TRBJ2-7; D remains ambiguous. Trimming left V 0 bases short and J 2 bases short, with 9 bases between. In germline, CDR1 is SGHDT, CDR2 YYEEEE. This CDR3 has 14 amino acids.

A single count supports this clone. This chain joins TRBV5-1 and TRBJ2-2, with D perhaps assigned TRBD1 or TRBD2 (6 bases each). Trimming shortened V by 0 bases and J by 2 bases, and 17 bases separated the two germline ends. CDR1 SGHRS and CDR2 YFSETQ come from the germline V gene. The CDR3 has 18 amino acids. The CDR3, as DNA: TGCGCCAGCAGCTTGGGTCTTTCGGGGGCCCTTAACACCGGGGAGCTGTTTTTT. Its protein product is CASSLGLSGALNTGELFF.

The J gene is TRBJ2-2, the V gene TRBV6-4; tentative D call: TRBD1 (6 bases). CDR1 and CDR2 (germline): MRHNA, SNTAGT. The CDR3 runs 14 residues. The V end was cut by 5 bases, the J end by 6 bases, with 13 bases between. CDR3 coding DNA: TGTGCCAGCAGTTTTACAGGGTTACCCGGGGAGCTGTTTTTT. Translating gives CASSFTGLPGELFF.

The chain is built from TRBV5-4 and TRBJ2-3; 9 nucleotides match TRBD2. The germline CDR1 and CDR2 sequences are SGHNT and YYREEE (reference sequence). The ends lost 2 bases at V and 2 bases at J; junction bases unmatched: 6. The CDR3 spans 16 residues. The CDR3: CASSLSGGSFTDTQYF. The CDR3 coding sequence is TGTGCCAGCAGCTTAAGCGGGGGGTCCTTCACAGATACGCAGTATTTT.

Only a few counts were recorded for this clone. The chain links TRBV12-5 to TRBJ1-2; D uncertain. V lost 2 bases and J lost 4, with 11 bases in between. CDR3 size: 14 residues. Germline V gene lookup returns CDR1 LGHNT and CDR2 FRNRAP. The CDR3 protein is CASGLPSAGYGYTF. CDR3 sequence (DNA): TGTGCTAGTGGTTTGCCGTCGGCGGGCTATGGCTACACCTTC.

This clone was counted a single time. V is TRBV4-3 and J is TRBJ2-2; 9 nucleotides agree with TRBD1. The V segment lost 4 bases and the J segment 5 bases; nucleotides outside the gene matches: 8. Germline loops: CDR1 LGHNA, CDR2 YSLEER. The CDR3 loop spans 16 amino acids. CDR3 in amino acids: CASSPTGQGRTGELFF. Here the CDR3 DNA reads TGCGCCAGCAGCCCTACGGGACAGGGTCGAACCGGGGAGCTGTTTTTT.

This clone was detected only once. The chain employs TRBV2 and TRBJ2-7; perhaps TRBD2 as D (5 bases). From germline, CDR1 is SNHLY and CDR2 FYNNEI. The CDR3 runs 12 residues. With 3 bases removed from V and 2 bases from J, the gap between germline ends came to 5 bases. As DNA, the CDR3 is TGTGCCAGCAGTGAGAGGGCCTACGAGCAGTACTTC. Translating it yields CASSERAYEQYF.

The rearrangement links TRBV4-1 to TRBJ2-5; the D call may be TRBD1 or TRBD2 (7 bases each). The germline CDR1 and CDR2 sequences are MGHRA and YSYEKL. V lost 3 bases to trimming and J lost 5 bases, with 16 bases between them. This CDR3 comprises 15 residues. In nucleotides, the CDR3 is TGCGCCAGCAGCCAGGCCTACAGGGGAGGGGAGACCCAGTACTTC. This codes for CASSQAYRGGETQYF.

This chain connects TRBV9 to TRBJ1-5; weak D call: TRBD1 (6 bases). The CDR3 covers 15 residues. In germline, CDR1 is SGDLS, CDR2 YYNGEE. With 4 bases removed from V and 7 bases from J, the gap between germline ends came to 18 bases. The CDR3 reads CASSLRGEFGQPQHF. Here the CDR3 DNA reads TGTGCCAGCAGCCTAAGGGGGGAGTTTGGGCAGCCCCAGCATTTT.